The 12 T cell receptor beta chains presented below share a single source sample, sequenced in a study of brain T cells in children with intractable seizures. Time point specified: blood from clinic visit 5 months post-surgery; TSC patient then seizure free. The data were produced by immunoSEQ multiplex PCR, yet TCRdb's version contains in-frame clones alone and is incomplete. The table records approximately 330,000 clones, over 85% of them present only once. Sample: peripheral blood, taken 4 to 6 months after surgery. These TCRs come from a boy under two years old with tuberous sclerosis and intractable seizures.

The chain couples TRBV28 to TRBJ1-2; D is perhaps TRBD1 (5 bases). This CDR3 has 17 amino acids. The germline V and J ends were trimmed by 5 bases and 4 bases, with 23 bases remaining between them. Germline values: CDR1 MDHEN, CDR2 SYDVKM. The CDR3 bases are TGTGCCAGCAGTCCCGCTATCGGATGGGGCCTTCGCTATGGCTACACCTTC. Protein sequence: CASSPAIGWGLRYGYTF.

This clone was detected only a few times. The CDR3 reads CASSRYLAGSYNEQFF. The CDR3 DNA reads TGTGCCAGCAGCCGTTATCTAGCGGGATCCTACAATGAGCAGTTCTTC. V and J are TRBV9 and TRBJ2-1, with 9 bases that match TRBD2. The CDR3 consists of 16 residues. Per germline, CDR1 SGDLS and CDR2 YYNGEE. The trim removed 4 bases at V and 1 base at J, leaving 6 bases unmatched.

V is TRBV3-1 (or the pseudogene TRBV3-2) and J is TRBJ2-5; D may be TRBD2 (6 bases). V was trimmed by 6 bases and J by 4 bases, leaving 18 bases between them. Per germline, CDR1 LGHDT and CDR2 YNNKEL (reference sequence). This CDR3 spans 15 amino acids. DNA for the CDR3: TGTGCCAGCAGAGGGGCGGGGCGACCTGGAGAGACCCAGTACTTC. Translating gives CASRGAGRPGETQYF.

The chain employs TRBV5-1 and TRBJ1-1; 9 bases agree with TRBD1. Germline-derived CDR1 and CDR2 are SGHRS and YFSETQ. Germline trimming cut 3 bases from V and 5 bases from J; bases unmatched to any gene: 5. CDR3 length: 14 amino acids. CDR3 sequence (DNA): TGCGCCAGCAGCTCGGAGGACAGGGGAACTGAAGCTTTCTTT. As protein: CASSSEDRGTEAFF.

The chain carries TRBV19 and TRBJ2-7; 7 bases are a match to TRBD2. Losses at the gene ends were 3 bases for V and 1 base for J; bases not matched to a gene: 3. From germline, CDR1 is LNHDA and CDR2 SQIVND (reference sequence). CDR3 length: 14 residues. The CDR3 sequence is CASSIGAGSYEQYF. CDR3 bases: TGTGCCAGTAGTATCGGAGCGGGATCCTACGAGCAGTACTTC. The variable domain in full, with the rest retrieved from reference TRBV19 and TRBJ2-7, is DGGITQSPKYLFRKEGQNVTLSCEQNLNHDAMYWYRQDPGQGLRLIYYSQIVNDFQKGDIAEGYSVSREKKESFPLTVTSAQKNPTAFYLCASSIGAGSYEQYFGPGTRLTVT.

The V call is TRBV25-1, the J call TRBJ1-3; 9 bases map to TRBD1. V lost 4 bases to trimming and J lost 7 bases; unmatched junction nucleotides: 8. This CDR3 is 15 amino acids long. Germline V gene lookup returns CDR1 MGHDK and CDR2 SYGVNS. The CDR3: CASSGQGGIWNTIYF. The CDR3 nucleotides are TGTGCCAGCAGTGGACAGGGGGGTATCTGGAACACCATATATTTT.

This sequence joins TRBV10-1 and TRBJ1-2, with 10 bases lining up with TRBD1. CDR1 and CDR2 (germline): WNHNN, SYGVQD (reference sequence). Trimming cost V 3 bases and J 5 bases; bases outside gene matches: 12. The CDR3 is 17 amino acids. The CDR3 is CASSDSDRGVPGYGYTF. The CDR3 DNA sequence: TGCGCCAGCAGTGACTCGGACAGGGGGGTCCCAGGATATGGCTACACCTTC.

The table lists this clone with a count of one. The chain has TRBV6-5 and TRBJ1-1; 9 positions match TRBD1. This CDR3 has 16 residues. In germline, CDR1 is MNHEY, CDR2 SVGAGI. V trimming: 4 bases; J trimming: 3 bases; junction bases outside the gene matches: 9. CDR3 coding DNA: TGTGCCAGCAGTTCTAACAGGGGGCGTGGGGACACTGAAGCTTTCTTT. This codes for CASSSNRGRGDTEAFF.

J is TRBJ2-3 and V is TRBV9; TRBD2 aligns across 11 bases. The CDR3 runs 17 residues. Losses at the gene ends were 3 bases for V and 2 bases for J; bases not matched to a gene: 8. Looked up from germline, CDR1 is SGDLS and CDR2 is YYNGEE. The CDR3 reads CASSELGLADNTDTQYF. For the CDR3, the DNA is TGTGCCAGCAGCGAACTGGGACTAGCGGACAACACAGATACGCAGTATTTT.

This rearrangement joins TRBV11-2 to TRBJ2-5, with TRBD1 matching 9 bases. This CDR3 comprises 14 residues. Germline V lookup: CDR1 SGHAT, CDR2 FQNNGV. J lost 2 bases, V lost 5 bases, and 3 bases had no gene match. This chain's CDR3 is CASSQDRGQETQYF. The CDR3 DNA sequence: TGTGCCAGCAGCCAGGACAGGGGTCAAGAGACCCAGTACTTC.

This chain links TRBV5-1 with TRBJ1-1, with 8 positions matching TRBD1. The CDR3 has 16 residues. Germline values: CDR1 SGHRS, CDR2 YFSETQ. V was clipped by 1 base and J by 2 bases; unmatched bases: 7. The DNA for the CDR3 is TGCGCCAGCAGCTTGCAGGGGGCTGGGGGTAACACTGAAGCTTTCTTT. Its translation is CASSLQGAGGNTEAFF.

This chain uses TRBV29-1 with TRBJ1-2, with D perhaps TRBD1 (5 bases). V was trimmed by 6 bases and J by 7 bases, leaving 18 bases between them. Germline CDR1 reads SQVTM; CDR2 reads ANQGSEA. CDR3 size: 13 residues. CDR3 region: CSVEPAWGIGYTF. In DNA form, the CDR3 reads TGCAGCGTAGAACCCGCCTGGGGCATTGGCTACACCTTC.